The 11 T cell receptor beta chains below were found in one sample sequenced in a study of blood T cells in healthy people across ages. Then a second PCR, running roughly 7 to 11 cycles, was carried out with a sample-barcoded 5' primer and a J-beta primer mix. Using its own MiXCR run on the 5' RACE reads, TCRdb lists one record per CDR3 protein. Of some 560,000 distinct CDR3 sequences in the sample, about 29% are singletons; the top ten hold approximately 3.3%. The sample was also linked to a second study, of T cells of mothers and their children.

Sample: blood. These receptors were obtained from a boy between 2 and 15 years old in good health.

The CDR3 spells CASSFQGTTEAFF. CDR3 DNA: TGTGCCAGCAGTTTTCAGGGTACCACTGAAGCTTTCTTT. This chain joins TRBV12-3 or TRBV12-4 and TRBJ1-1; D may be TRBD1 (5 bases). The CDR3 has 13 amino acids. Trimming pared 3 bases from V and 4 bases from J, leaving 9 bases between.

The J gene is TRBJ2-5, the V gene TRBV9; 9 bases agree with TRBD2. Germline CDR1 and CDR2: SGDLS and YYNGEE. With V trimmed by 4 bases and J by 5 bases, 9 bases remained unmatched. The CDR3 extends over 15 amino acids. In nucleotides, the CDR3 is TGTGCCAGCAGCCCGCGGACTAGCGAGAGGGAGACCCAGTACTTC. Translation: CASSPRTSERETQYF.

The chain combines TRBV23-1 with TRBJ2-5; the match to TRBD2 covers 9 bases. TRBV23-1 is reported as an ORF; its role is uncertain. The J segment lost 3 bases and the V segment lost 3 bases, leaving 5 bases of the junction unmatched. The CDR3 loop spans 15 amino acids. CDR3 residues: CASSHHGLAKETQYF. CDR3 DNA: TGCGCCAGCAGTCACCACGGACTAGCGAAAGAGACCCAGTACTTC.

This clonotype came up a few times. The V and J genes are TRBV12-3 or TRBV12-4 and TRBJ2-2; perhaps TRBD1 as D (5 bases). The CDR3 has 15 amino acids. The V end lost 3 bases, the J end lost 2 bases, and 10 bases lay between the germline ends. The CDR3 sequence is CASSFYRLNTGELFF. In DNA, the CDR3 is TGTGCCAGCAGTTTTTACAGGCTAAACACCGGGGAGCTGTTTTTT.

This clonotype was observed a single time. The chain recombines TRBV7-2 with TRBJ1-2; D uncertain. The CDR3 runs to 13 residues. Trimming removed 6 bases at V and 4 bases at J, with 12 bases between. The germline V gene has CDR1 SGHTA and CDR2 FQGNSA. This chain's CDR3 is CASRGKTVYGYTF. The CDR3 DNA reads TGTGCCAGCAGGGGGAAGACCGTCTATGGCTACACCTTC.

In this sample, this clonotype turned up a few times. Sequence at one end of the junction differs from germline and may be a read error. The rearrangement links TRBV7-2 to TRBJ2-1, with 8 bases aligning to TRBD2. The CDR3 totals 14 residues. CDR1 and CDR2 (germline): SGHTA, FQGNSA. Here the CDR3 reads CASSLAGLNNEQFF. CDR3 nucleotide sequence: TGTGCCAGCAGTTTAGCGGGACTTAACAATGAGCAGTTCTTC. The variable domain in full, completed from reference TRBV7-2 and TRBJ2-1, reads GAGVSQSPSNKVTEKGKDVELRCDPISGHTALYWYRQSLGQGLEFLIYFQGNSAPDKSGLPSDRFSAERTGGSVSTLTIQRTQQEDSAVYLCASSLAGLNNEQFFGPGTRLTVL.

Here the CDR3 reads CASSPRTGGPGTDTQYF. The CDR3 DNA sequence: TGTGCCAGCTCACCACGGACAGGGGGCCCCGGCACAGATACGCAGTATTTT. The chain recombines TRBV18 with TRBJ2-3, with TRBD1 matching 11 bases. The CDR3 is made up of 17 amino acids. Germline CDR1 and CDR2: KGHSH and LQKENI. V lost 1 base and J lost 1; bases outside the gene matches: 4.

The chain links TRBV28 to TRBJ2-5; TRBD2 matches 7 bases. The J call may be mistaken, given a closer DNA end match to TRBJ2-1. The CDR3 extends over 14 amino acids. Germline assignment: CDR1 MDHEN and CDR2 SYDVKM. The CDR3 nucleotides read TGTGCCAGCAGTTGGACTAGTATTTGGTCTGAGCAGTTCTTC. Its translation is CASSWTSIWSEQFF.

The chain carries TRBV11-2 and TRBJ2-2; TRBD1 agrees at 7 bases. Germline values: CDR1 SGHAT, CDR2 FQNNGV. This CDR3 is 15 amino acids long. After removal of 5 bases from V and 2 bases from J, the junction contained 5 bases not matched to a gene. The CDR3 loop is CASSQTGTNTGELFF. The DNA of the CDR3 is TGTGCCAGCAGCCAGACAGGGACCAACACCGGGGAGCTGTTTTTT.

This clonotype has more than one count but fewer than ten. The chain employs TRBV6-5 and TRBJ2-5, with 7 bases that match TRBD2. The CDR3 has 17 amino acids. From germline, CDR1 is MNHEY and CDR2 SVGAGI. The V and J ends lost 0 bases and 2 bases, in that order; junction bases with no gene match: 9. CDR3 coding DNA: TGTGCCAGCAGTTACTCTATCCTAGCGGACGCTCAAGAGACCCAGTACTTC. It specifies CASSYSILADAQETQYF.

The V call is TRBV10-2, the J call TRBJ1-4; no firm D call. CDR1 and CDR2 (germline): WSHSY, SAAADI. Trimming cost V 2 bases and J 4 bases, with 8 bases left between them. This CDR3 has 14 amino acids. The CDR3 DNA is TGCGCCAGCAGTGAGCCCAGCAATAATGAAAAACTGTTTTTT. As protein: CASSEPSNNEKLFF.